This TCR beta chain was identified in a study of a mutant IDH1 vaccine in newly diagnosed glioma. Time point defined: week 5, during vaccination. Doses of 300 ug of mutant IDH1 20-mer peptide were given with topical imiquimod. Some clones are missing from TCRdb's copy, which holds only in-frame ones; the method was immunoSEQ multiplex PCR. The sample gives approximately 40,000 clones, roughly 74% of which show up once; around 5.5% is in the top ten. A remark on this clone: The target antigen is unknown.

V lost 5 bases, J lost 4 bases, and 9 bases lay in between. CDR3 length: 13 amino acids. Germline V gene sequence: CDR1 KGHSH, CDR2 LQKENI. The chain employs TRBV18 and TRBJ1-5; D is perhaps TRBD1 (6 bases). This receptor was obtained from a man in his forties with glioma. The sample in question was PBMCs, obtained from a glioma patient whose treatment included an IDH1 peptide vaccine. For the CDR3, the DNA is TGTGCCAGCTCAGGAGGACAGAATCAGCCCCAGCATTTT. Encoded protein: CASSGGQNQPQHF.